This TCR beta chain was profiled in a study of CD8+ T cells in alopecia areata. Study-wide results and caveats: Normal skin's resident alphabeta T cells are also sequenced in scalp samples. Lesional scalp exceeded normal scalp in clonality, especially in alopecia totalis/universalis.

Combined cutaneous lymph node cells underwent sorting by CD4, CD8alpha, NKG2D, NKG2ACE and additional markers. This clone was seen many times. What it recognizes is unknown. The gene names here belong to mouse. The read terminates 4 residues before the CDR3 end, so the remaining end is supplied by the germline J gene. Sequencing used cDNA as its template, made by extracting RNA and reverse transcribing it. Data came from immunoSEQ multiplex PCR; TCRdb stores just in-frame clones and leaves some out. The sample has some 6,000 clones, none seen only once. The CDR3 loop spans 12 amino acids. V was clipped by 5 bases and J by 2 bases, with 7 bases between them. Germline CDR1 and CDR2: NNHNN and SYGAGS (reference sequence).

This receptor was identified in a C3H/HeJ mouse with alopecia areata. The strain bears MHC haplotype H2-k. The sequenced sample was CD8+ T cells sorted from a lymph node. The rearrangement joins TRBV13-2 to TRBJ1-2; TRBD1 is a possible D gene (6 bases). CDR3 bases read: TGTGCCAGCGGACAGGGCAACTCC. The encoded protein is CASGQGNS. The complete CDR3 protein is CASGQGNSDYTF.